The text below deals with one T cell receptor (beta chain). This clonotype has a handful of counts. This clone's antigen is unknown. Per-base qualities were not stored, and no clone one base away is much larger. The treatment or condition label, as the study defines it: live attenuated yellow fever vaccine strain. At each blood-draw timepoint, two biological replicates of bulk PBMCs were obtained. A standard Ficoll-Paque protocol was used to isolate PBMCs from peripheral blood. TriZol was used to extract RNA from bulk PBMCs, CD4 and CD8 fractions, and dextramer-positive and dextramer-negative fractions. This entry comes from a study of T cells after yellow fever vaccination (dated by TCRdb to the late 2010s). At the level of the whole study: Libraries from fractions with low cell numbers were prepared with the SMART-Seq v4 Ultra Low Input RNA kit. Bulk TCR alpha and beta repertoires were sequenced longitudinally to track T-cell clones before and after primary and booster YFV17D yellow fever vaccination. The cohort comprised two healthy male donors, one aged 18 to 30 and one aged 30 to 40 years. Bulk PBMC replicates and cell subsets were isolated from blood drawn at multiple timepoints before and after both primary and secondary immunization.

Looking up the germline V gene (reference sequence) yields CDR1 SGHNT and CDR2 YYREEE. Compared with germline, V lacks 4 bases and J lacks 6 bases; bases without a gene match: 11. The CDR3 spans 15 residues, from the cysteine through the phenylalanine. Of the read, only the CDR3 DNA is kept; its 45 bases are in frame from base 1. Broader findings and caveats from the paper: The study included only a couple of donors, which limits how far the findings can be generalized. Compared with the primary T-cell response, the secondary T-cell response was faster but weaker, reaching its peak on day 5 rather than on day 15. A small share of clonotypes was detected in both CD4 and CD8 compartments, with the overlap likely arising from convergent recombination. Most clones expanded after primary vaccination (approximately 95% of CD4 and roughly 88% of CD8) were re-detected after the booster, suggesting that broad memory maintenance occurred. Computational filtering was required because FACS-sorted repertoires could contain abundant contaminating clonotypes from the bulk population.

TCR cDNA was synthesized by 5'RACE template switching, through which a universal primer site and unique molecular identifiers were introduced. Priming of cDNA synthesis was performed from both the TCR alpha and TCR beta constant segments. Library amplification involved two PCR steps, and the second step added sample barcodes and sequencing adapters. Libraries were sequenced on Illumina HiSeq 2500 (2x100 bp) or NovaSeq (2x150 bp). Turning to the authors' computational methods: Demultiplexing of reads and collapsing into UMI consensus sequences were performed with MIGEC, and V(D)J alignment was carried out with MiXCR. Clonotypes responding to the vaccine were identified with edgeR on replicate PBMC samples, with the criteria of FDR below 0.01 and a log2 fold change above 5 up to day 15. Each bulk clonotype received a CD4 or CD8 identity based on whether the sequenced CD4 or CD8 repertoire contained that clonotype at higher abundance. The public reads were run again by TCRdb, first through fastp at Q25 and then through MiXCR, and only productive beta chains were kept. Every CDR3 protein is listed once, alongside the most common genes and DNA of its rows. TCRdb assigned the V and J calls; the authors' analysis was not used. The sample table lists approximately 300,000 distinct CDR3 sequences, around 6.8% of them with a count of one. The ten largest clones capture around 17% of the sample.

The rearranged chain carries TRBV5-4 and TRBJ1-2; a stretch of 8 junction bases matches TRBD1. The TCR comes from a man younger than 35 who received the YFV17D yellow fever vaccine. The source was PBMCs, collected roughly 46 days after the first yellow fever vaccination. Read as DNA, the sequence is TGTGCCAGCAGCCTCGAAGACAGGGGTCGACATGGCTACACCTTC. This is translated as CASSLEDRGRHGYTF. Reference TRBV5-4 and TRBJ1-2 proteins supply the regions before and after the CDR3; the full variable domain is: ETGVTQSPTHLIKTRGQQVTLRCSSQSGHNTVSWYQQALGQGPQFIFQYYREEENGRGNFPPRFSGLQFPNYSSELNVNALELDDSALYLCASSLEDRGRHGYTFGSGTRLTVV.